This TCR beta chain was identified during a study of T cell changes during pregnancy in multiple sclerosis. CDR3 size: 17 residues. Germline trimming cut 3 bases from V and 5 bases from J; bases unmatched to any gene: 10. Per germline, CDR1 ENHRY and CDR2 SYGVKD. This clone was seen a handful of times. Sequencing used immunoSEQ multiplex PCR; TCRdb keeps in-frame clones, though not all of them. The sample holds some 41,000 clones, roughly nine tenths seen once. The chain carries TRBV10-3 and TRBJ2-5, with 12 bases identical to TRBD2. Material: CD4+ T cells from peripheral blood mononuclear cells, obtained after pregnancy. This receptor was taken from a female donor with multiple sclerosis, enrolled in a pregnancy study. In DNA, the CDR3 is TGTGCCATCAGTGATTCAAGACTAGCGGGAGAGGGCGAGACCCAGTACTTC. It yields the protein CAISDSRLAGEGETQYF.